This TCR beta chain was observed in a study of molecular identifiers for immune sequencing clone quantification. On the study more broadly: Replicate RNA came from about 19,000 or 110,000 naive CD8 cells and was split five ways, and four parts were sequenced.

Previously reported methods and listed TCR primers produced the bulk TCR libraries. TCRdb re-analysed the PCR reads in MiXCR, keeping a single row per CDR3 protein. The repertoire holds 60,000 to 70,000 distinct CDR3 sequences, with around 17% as singletons. V was clipped by 0 bases and J by 1 base, with 14 bases between them. This CDR3 has 17 residues. Germline CDR1 MDHEN, CDR2 SYDVKM. This clonotype was seen many times. The sample comprised naive CD8+ T cells from blood, with Jurkat cell RNA spiked in. Sample subset: FACS-sorted CD8+CD4-CCR7+CD45RA+ naive T cells. The V gene is TRBV28, the J gene TRBJ2-3; D ambiguous. The TCR was taken from a human donor in good health. Some libraries in this study had Jurkat cell RNA spiked in. CDR3 sequence (DNA): TGTGCCAGCAGTTTATGGGGGTCTAGATCCGGCACAGATACGCAGTATTTT. Amino acids: CASSLWGSRSGTDTQYF.